This T cell receptor beta chain was retrieved from a study of identical twins. This clonotype was seen at least ten times. Its antigen is not known. TCRdb analysed the 5' RACE reads with MiXCR anew, one entry per CDR3 protein. This table has 200,000 to 250,000 distinct CDR3 sequences, 7.5% appearing once. Study-level points and caveats: The study found excess low generation probability among twin-shared out-of-frame alpha sequences. Zero-insertion findings could be partly confounded by invariant cells (MAIT and iNKT cells).

Healthy Caucasians supplied all donations. The same data also contributed to another study, on yellow fever vaccine responses in identical twins. That study reports: Twins reportedly showed a vaccine T cell response that seemed partly convergent and partly personalized.

The clonotype comes from a woman aged 18-29 years in good health. The material sequenced was memory (CD45RO+) T cells sorted from blood.

The chain's CDR3 is CASSQARSNQPQHF. In DNA form, the CDR3 reads TGTGCCAGCAGCCAAGCCCGTAGCAATCAGCCCCAGCATTTT. The rearrangement links TRBV4-2 to TRBJ1-5, with D unresolved. Trimming left V 1 base short and J 0 bases short, with 4 bases between. Germline V gene lookup returns CDR1 LGHNA and CDR2 YNFKEQ. The CDR3 is 14 amino acids.